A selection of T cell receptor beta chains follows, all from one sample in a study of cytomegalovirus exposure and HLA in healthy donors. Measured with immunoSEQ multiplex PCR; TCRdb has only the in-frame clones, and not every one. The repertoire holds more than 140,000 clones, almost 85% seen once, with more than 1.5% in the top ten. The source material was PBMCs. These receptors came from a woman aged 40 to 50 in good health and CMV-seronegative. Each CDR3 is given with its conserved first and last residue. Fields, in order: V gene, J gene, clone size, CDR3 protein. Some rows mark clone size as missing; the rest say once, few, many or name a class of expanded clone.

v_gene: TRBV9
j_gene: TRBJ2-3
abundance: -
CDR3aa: CASSARLEAGGPRDTQYF

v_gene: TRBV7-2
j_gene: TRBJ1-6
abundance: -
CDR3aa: CASRYDLVRGSPLHF

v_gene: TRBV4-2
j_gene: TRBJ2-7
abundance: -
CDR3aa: CASSPIAPKGTGQGLYEQYF

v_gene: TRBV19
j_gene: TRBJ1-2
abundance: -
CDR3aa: CASSMTGGNYGYTF

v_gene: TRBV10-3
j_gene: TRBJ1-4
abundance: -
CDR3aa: CAISNGGEKLFF

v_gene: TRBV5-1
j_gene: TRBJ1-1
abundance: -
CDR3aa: CASSLVPGQNTEAFF

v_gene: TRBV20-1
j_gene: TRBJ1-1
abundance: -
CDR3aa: CSAQDRVRAFF

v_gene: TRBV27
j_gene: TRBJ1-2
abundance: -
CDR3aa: CASSRRGQGYTF

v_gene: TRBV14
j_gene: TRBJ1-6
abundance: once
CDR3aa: CASSPLTGYQLHF

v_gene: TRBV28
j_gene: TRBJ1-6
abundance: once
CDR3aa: CASSLYTGGISPLHF

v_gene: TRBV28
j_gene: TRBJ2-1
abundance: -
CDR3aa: CASSPFYNEQFF

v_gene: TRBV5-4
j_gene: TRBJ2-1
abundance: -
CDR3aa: CASSRDWTSPLSYNEQFF

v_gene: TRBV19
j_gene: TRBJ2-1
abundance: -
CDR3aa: CASSGLAGVLEQFF

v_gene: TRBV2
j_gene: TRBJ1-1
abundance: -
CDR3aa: CASSEWTMNTEAFF